This T cell receptor (beta chain) was profiled in a study of blood T cell repertoires in COVID-19. Repertoires were generated with immunoSEQ multiplex PCR, while TCRdb's copy carries only in-frame clones and drops some. This table holds over 400,000 clones, approximately 90% found once. Germline V gene sequence: CDR1 SNHLY, CDR2 FYNNEI. V was clipped by 6 bases and J by 6 bases; unmatched bases: 10. The CDR3 sequence is 14 residues long. In its sample, this clone was seen a few times. V is TRBV2 and J is TRBJ1-2, with 7 bases that match TRBD1. The receptor was derived from a woman aged 60-75 years who had recovered from COVID-19. The sample taken for sequencing was PBMCs or T cells enriched from blood (not recorded which). The CDR3 sequence is CASRANGRGDGYTF. CDR3 in DNA: TGTGCCAGCAGGGCGAACGGCAGGGGGGATGGCTACACCTTC.